These 25 T cell receptor beta chains share one sample of origin, sequenced in a study of OX40 agonist ivuxolimab in advanced cancers. Only in-frame clones appear in the TCRdb table, and some are missing; sequencing was by immunoSEQ multiplex PCR. This sample has about 93,000 clones, with around 90% found just once. The input for sequencing was CD4+ or CD8+ T cells sorted from blood, taken in a trial of the OX40 agonist ivuxolimab. All receptors derive from an adult with an advanced solid tumor such as melanoma, head and neck, liver or kidney cancer.

This rearrangement joins TRBV4-1 to TRBJ2-4; D possibly corresponds to TRBD1 (5 bases). Germline V gene data show CDR1 as MGHRA and CDR2 as YSYEKL. The CDR3 runs 17 residues. V gave up 3 bases and J gave up 0 bases, with 15 bases separating them. In DNA, the CDR3 is TGCGCCAGCAGCCAGGATACAGGAGACTTAGCCAAAAACATTCAGTACTTC. The encoded protein is CASSQDTGDLAKNIQYF.

The rearrangement links TRBV6-1 to TRBJ1-1; the D gene is possibly TRBD1 (5 bases). V dropped 2 bases and J dropped 5 bases, with 9 bases sitting between them. CDR3 length equals 13 residues. In germline, CDR1 is MNHNS, CDR2 SASEGT. CDR3 region: CASSEWGVTEAFF. The CDR3 coding sequence is TGTGCCAGCAGTGAATGGGGGGTTACTGAAGCTTTCTTT.

The chain couples TRBV18 to TRBJ1-1; D not resolved. The CDR3 is 12 amino acids. Trimming took 1 base from V and 6 from J, leaving 6 bases between them. CDR1 is KGHSH, CDR2 LQKENI, per germline. The CDR3 DNA reads as TGTGCCAGCTCACCACTCACAGCTGAAGCTTTCTTT. Translation: CASSPLTAEAFF.

V usage is TRBV5-1 and J usage is TRBJ2-2; no clear D. The CDR3 extends over 13 amino acids. Germline V CDR1 and CDR2: SGHRS, YFSETQ. V dropped 4 bases and J dropped 4 bases, with 8 bases sitting between them. CDR3 amino acids: CASSVDGTGELFF. As DNA, the CDR3 is TGCGCCAGCAGCGTGGACGGCACCGGGGAGCTGTTTTTT. The complete variable domain, with remaining parts taken from reference TRBV5-1 and TRBJ2-2, reads KAGVTQTPRYLIKTRGQQVTLSCSPISGHRSVSWYQQTPGQGLQFLFEYFSETQRNKGNFPGRFSGRQFSNSRSEMNVSTLELGDSALYLCASSVDGTGELFFGEGSRLTVL.

This chain links TRBV6-4 with TRBJ2-3; the D gene is possibly TRBD2 (5 bases). The V and J ends lost 8 bases and 6 bases respectively, with 15 bases between them. The CDR3 covers 13 residues. Per germline, CDR1 MRHNA and CDR2 SNTAGT. The CDR3 sequence is CASGRTRADTQYF. The DNA of the CDR3 is TGTGCCAGCGGAAGAACTAGGGCCGATACGCAGTATTTT.

J is TRBJ2-3 and V is TRBV7-5; the D call of TRBD1 is as the table states it, not checked on the DNA. TRBV7-5 is a listed pseudogene. This CDR3 has 14 amino acids. Written as DNA, the CDR3 is TGTGCCAGAAGCTTAGCAAGGGGGCTGAATACGCAGTATTTT. Its translation: CARSLARGLNTQYF.

The chain employs TRBV6-1 and TRBJ2-1; 10 nucleotides line up with TRBD2. The V segment lost 9 bases and the J segment 8 bases; nucleotides outside the gene matches: 7. This CDR3 has 13 residues. CDR1 MNHNS and CDR2 SASEGT come from the germline V gene. CDR3 sequence: CASEREGLDEQFF. The CDR3 DNA sequence: TGTGCCAGTGAGCGGGAGGGCCTCGATGAGCAGTTCTTC.

This chain uses TRBV18 with TRBJ2-2; D might be TRBD2 (5 bases). V lost 2 bases and J 7 bases, leaving 8 bases between the germline ends. CDR1 is KGHSH, CDR2 LQKENI, per germline. The CDR3 is 13 amino acids. The CDR3 bases are TGTGCCAGCTCACCAGAGGGTCACGGGGAGCTGTTTTTT. Translating gives CASSPEGHGELFF.

This clone was recorded only once. The V and J genes are TRBV9 and TRBJ2-3, with 11 nucleotides matching TRBD2. The CDR3 spans 18 residues. Looked up from germline, CDR1 is SGDLS and CDR2 is YYNGEE. V was clipped by 4 bases and J by 0 bases; unmatched bases: 10. The CDR3 loop reads CASSTGTSGFSSTDTQYF. CDR3 sequence (DNA): TGTGCCAGCAGCACCGGGACTAGCGGTTTTTCTAGCACAGATACGCAGTATTTT.

V usage is TRBV30 and J usage is TRBJ2-1, with a weak D call TRBD2 (7 bases). The CDR3 extends over 12 amino acids. CDR1 GTSNPN and CDR2 SVGIG come from the germline V gene (reference sequence). The V end lost 6 bases, the J end lost 9 bases, and 15 bases lay between the germline ends. CDR3 residues: CACVGGAREQFF. The CDR3 DNA is TGTGCCTGTGTTGGGGGGGCGCGTGAGCAGTTCTTC.

This clone was counted once. The chain employs TRBV6-1 and TRBJ2-5; D unclear. The CDR3 has 14 amino acids. The V end was cut by 5 bases, the J end by 0 bases, with 10 bases between. Germline V gene data show CDR1 as MNHNS and CDR2 as SASEGT. The CDR3: CASSYSYNQETQYF. CDR3 nucleotide sequence: TGTGCCAGCAGTTATTCGTACAACCAAGAGACCCAGTACTTC.

The rearrangement links TRBV11-2 to TRBJ1-1; D perhaps matches TRBD1 (6 bases). The length of the CDR3 is 19 residues. The germline V gene has CDR1 SGHAT and CDR2 FQNNGV. Trimming took 5 bases from V and 2 from J, leaving 27 bases between them. Here the CDR3 reads CASSRTLQGSDLFNTEAFF. The CDR3 DNA sequence: TGTGCCAGCAGCCGAACCCTTCAGGGGTCCGATTTATTTAACACTGAAGCTTTCTTT.

The chain joins TRBV5-5 to TRBJ1-1; maybe TRBD1 (5 bases). Per the germline V gene, CDR1 is SGHKS and CDR2 is YYEKEE (reference sequence). V shed 2 bases and J shed 0 bases, with 11 bases lying between them. The CDR3 consists of 15 residues. The chain's CDR3 is CASSLTGSMNTEAFF. In nucleotides, the CDR3 is TGTGCCAGCAGCTTAACAGGCTCCATGAACACTGAAGCTTTCTTT.

The rearrangement links TRBV12-5 to TRBJ2-1; D uncertain. The CDR3 is 12 residues long. Trimming shortened V by 0 bases and J by 10 bases, and 7 bases separated the two germline ends. CDR1 LGHNT and CDR2 FRNRAP come from the germline V gene. CDR3 bases: TGTGCTAGTGGTTTGGTTACTGGGGAGCAGTTCTTC. Translated, it gives CASGLVTGEQFF.

This clone was seen at least ten times. The chain couples TRBV16 to TRBJ1-2, with a weak D call TRBD1 (5 bases). V dropped 5 bases and J dropped 8 bases, with 18 bases sitting between them. The CDR3 totals 14 residues. Germline V lookup: CDR1 KGHSY, CDR2 FQNENV. The chain's CDR3 is CASSKAGLVTGYTF. The CDR3, as DNA: TGTGCCAGCAGCAAGGCGGGGCTGGTAACGGGCTACACCTTC.

This clone has only one observation. The chain carries TRBV28 and TRBJ2-4; the D gene is possibly TRBD2 (5 bases). V lost 5 bases and J lost 7, with 12 bases in between. The CDR3 runs 13 residues. CDR1 and CDR2 (germline): MDHEN, SYDVKM. The CDR3 here is CASSQPPGNIQYF. The CDR3 DNA follows: TGTGCCAGCAGTCAGCCCCCGGGGAACATTCAGTACTTC. The full variable domain, completed using reference TRBV28 and TRBJ2-4, is DVKVTQSSRYLVKRTGEKVFLECVQDMDHENMFWYRQDPGLGLRLIYFSYDVKMKEKGDIPEGYSVSREKKERFSLILESASTNQTSMYLCASSQPPGNIQYFGAGTRLSVL.

The rearrangement links TRBV7-2 to TRBJ2-5; D is uncertain. This CDR3 region has 14 residues. The ends were cut back, 1 base at V and 3 bases at J, with 9 bases in the middle. Germline CDR1 and CDR2: SGHTA and FQGNSA. As DNA, the CDR3 is TGTGCCAGCAGCTTAGTTAGGGCCAAAGAGACCCAGTACTTC. It is translated as CASSLVRAKETQYF.

V is TRBV5-1 and J is TRBJ1-3; D is undetermined. V lost 0 bases and J 3 bases, leaving 7 bases between the germline ends. Germline CDR1 SGHRS, CDR2 YFSETQ. CDR3 length equals 14 residues. The CDR3 DNA is TGCGCCAGCAGCTTGGGCTTTGGTGGAAACACCATATATTTT. As protein: CASSLGFGGNTIYF.

This chain uses TRBV18 with TRBJ2-1; D could derive from TRBD1 or TRBD2 (5 bases each). With 3 bases removed from V and 12 bases from J, the gap between germline ends came to 15 bases. Germline V gene lookup returns CDR1 KGHSH and CDR2 LQKENI. The CDR3 contains 13 residues. The CDR3 nucleotides are TGTGCCAGCTCACCGGAGGCGACAGTGGGGCAGTTCTTC. Its translation is CASSPEATVGQFF.

The chain carries TRBV11-2 and TRBJ2-1; 8 nucleotides agree with TRBD2. The V gene's germline CDR1 is SGHAT and CDR2 FQNNGV. With V trimmed by 3 bases and J by 8 bases, 9 bases remained unmatched. CDR3 length: 15 amino acids. In DNA form, the CDR3 reads TGTGCCAGCAGCTTGTCGGCTAGCGGGTTTGATGAGCAGTTCTTC. It specifies CASSLSASGFDEQFF.

The chain has TRBV9 and TRBJ1-2, with TRBD1 as a possible D gene (5 bases). V was shortened by 7 bases and J by 8 bases, with 12 bases between the two germline ends. Looked up from germline, CDR1 is SGDLS and CDR2 is YYNGEE. The CDR3 is made up of 11 amino acids. CDR3 coding DNA: TGTGCCAGCGGGACTGCGTTCGGCTACACCTTC. This translates into CASGTAFGYTF.

The V call is TRBV11-2, the J call TRBJ2-3; tentatively, D is TRBD1 or TRBD2 (6 bases each). Germline V gives CDR1 SGHAT, CDR2 FQNNGV. Between the trimmed V and J ends, which lost 0 bases and 0 bases, there was a span of 7 bases. This CDR3 has 15 residues. CDR3 region: CASSLEGGSTDTQYF. Here the CDR3 DNA reads TGTGCCAGCAGCTTAGAAGGGGGGAGCACAGATACGCAGTATTTT. The variable domain in full, completed from reference TRBV11-2 and TRBJ2-3, reads EAGVAQSPRYKIIEKRQSVAFWCNPISGHATLYWYQQILGQGPKLLIQFQNNGVVDDSQLPKDRFSAERLKGVDSTLKIQPAKLEDSAVYLCASSLEGGSTDTQYFGPGTRLTVL.

V and J are TRBV29-1 and TRBJ1-1, with D possibly matching TRBD1 (5 bases). The CDR3 covers 15 residues. Trimming shortened V by 4 bases and J by 5 bases, and 20 bases separated the two germline ends. CDR1 and CDR2 (germline): SQVTM, ANQGSEA. DNA for the CDR3: TGCAGCGTTGTTGAGGCTAAGGGAGGGGTTACTGAAGCTTTCTTT. Translated, it gives CSVVEAKGGVTEAFF.

This clone was observed a single time. This chain uses TRBV19 with TRBJ1-3, with D unclear. Germline V CDR1 and CDR2: LNHDA, SQIVND (reference sequence). Trimming removed 1 base from V and 4 bases from J, with 8 bases in between. This CDR3 contains 14 residues. The CDR3 DNA sequence: TGTGCCAGTAGTATAGGGGCGGCCGGAAACACCATATATTTT. Its translation: CASSIGAAGNTIYF.

The CDR3 protein is CATSRYGGASYNEQFF. CDR3 coding DNA: TGTGCCACCAGCAGGTACGGCGGAGCCTCCTACAATGAGCAGTTCTTC. This chain joins TRBV15 and TRBJ2-1; D gene ambiguous. The germline V gene encodes CDR1 LNHNV and CDR2 YYDKDF (reference sequence). The CDR3 consists of 16 residues. Trimming removed 3 bases from V and 0 bases from J, with 12 bases in between.